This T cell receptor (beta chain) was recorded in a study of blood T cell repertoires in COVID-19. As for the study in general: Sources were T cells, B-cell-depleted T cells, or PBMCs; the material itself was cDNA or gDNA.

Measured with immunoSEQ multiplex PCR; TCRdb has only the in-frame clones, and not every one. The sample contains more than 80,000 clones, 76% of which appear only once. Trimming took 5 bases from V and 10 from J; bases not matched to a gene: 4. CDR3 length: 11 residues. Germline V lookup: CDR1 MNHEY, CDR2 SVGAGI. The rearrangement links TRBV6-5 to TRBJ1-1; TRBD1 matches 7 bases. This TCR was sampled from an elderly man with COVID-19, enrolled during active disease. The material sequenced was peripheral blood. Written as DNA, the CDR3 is TGTGCCAGCAGTAAGGGGGCCGCAGCTTTCTTT. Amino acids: CASSKGAAAFF.